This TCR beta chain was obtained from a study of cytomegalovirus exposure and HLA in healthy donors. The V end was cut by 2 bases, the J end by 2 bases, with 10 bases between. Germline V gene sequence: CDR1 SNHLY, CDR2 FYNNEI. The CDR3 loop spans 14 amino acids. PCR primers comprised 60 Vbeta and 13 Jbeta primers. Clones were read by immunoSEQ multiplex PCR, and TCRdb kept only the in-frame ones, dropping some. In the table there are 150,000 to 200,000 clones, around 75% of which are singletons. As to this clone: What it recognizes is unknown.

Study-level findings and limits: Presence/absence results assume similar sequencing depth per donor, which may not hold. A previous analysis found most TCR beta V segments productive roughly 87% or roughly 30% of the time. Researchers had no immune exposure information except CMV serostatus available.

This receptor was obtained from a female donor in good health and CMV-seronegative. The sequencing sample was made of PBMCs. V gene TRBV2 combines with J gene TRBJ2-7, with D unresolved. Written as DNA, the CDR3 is TGTGCCAGCAGTGAACTCCAGGTCGCCTACGAGCAGTACTTC. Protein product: CASSELQVAYEQYF.